These 4 T cell receptor beta chains were all obtained from the same sample, sequenced in a study of blood T cell repertoires in COVID-19 (dated by TCRdb to 2020 to 2022). To prepare the library, the immunoSEQ multiplex PCR assay was applied. The table comes from immuneACCESS by way of TCRdb, which keeps in-frame sequences with V and J called. Part of the clones is missing from these tables; in studies checked, under half for an unresolved V gene and the rest for unknown reasons. For this sample there are around 250,000 clones; about 80% appear just once. Clones ranked in the top ten supply roughly 2% of the sample. The material sequenced was peripheral blood. The receptors originated from a man in his thirties or forties who had recovered from COVID-19.

In this sample, this clone turned up a few times. The chain couples TRBV6-1 to TRBJ2-7; TRBD1 is a possible D gene (7 bases). The CDR3 consists of 13 residues. Germline loops: CDR1 MNHNS, CDR2 SASEGT. Trimming left V 3 bases short and J 6 bases short, with 12 bases between. The CDR3 DNA reads as TGTGCCAGCAGTGATGACAGGGAGGCCGAGCAGTACGTC. Amino acids: CASSDDREAEQYV.

This clone has just a few counts. The V and J genes are TRBV7-9 and TRBJ2-5, with 9 bases lining up with TRBD1. The CDR3 has 15 residues. The trim removed 5 bases at V and 3 bases at J, leaving 7 bases unmatched. Germline V lookup: CDR1 SEHNR, CDR2 FQNEAQ (reference sequence). The CDR3 loop reads CASSHDRGREETQYF. CDR3 nucleotides: TGTGCCAGCAGCCATGACAGGGGGAGGGAAGAGACCCAGTACTTC.

This chain joins TRBV19 and TRBJ1-3; no firm D call. Germline CDR1 LNHDA, CDR2 SQIVND (reference sequence). The CDR3 loop spans 12 amino acids. Trimming removed 8 bases from V and 4 bases from J, with 9 bases in between. Here the CDR3 reads CASGTVGNTIYF. For the CDR3, the DNA is TGTGCCAGTGGAACAGTCGGAAACACCATATATTTT.

The J gene is TRBJ2-1, the V gene TRBV13; D gene uncertain. The V end was cut by 4 bases, the J end by 4 bases, with 20 bases between. Germline V CDR1 and CDR2: PRHDT, FYEKMQ (reference sequence). The CDR3 has 17 amino acids. CDR3 nucleotides: TGTGCCAGCAGCTACCGCCTGGCGGTCTCTTTGTACAATGAGCAGTTCTTC. It encodes CASSYRLAVSLYNEQFF.